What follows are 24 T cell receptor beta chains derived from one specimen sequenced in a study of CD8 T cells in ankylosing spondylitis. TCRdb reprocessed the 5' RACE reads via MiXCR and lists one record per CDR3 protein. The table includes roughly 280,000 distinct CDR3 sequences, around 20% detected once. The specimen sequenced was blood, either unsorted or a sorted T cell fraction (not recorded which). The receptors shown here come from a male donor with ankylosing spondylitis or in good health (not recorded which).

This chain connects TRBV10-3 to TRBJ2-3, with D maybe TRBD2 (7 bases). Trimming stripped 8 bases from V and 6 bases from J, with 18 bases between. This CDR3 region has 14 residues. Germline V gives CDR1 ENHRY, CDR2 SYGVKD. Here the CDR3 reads CAIRGAIAADTQYF. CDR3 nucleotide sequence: TGTGCCATCCGGGGGGCAATAGCTGCCGATACGCAGTATTTT.

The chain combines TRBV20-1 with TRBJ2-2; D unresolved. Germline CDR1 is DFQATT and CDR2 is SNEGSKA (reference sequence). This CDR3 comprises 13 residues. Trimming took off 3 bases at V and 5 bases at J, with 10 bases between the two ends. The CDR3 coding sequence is TGCAGTGCTAGCGGTCCCCGGACCGGGGAGCTGTTTTTT. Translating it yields CSASGPRTGELFF.

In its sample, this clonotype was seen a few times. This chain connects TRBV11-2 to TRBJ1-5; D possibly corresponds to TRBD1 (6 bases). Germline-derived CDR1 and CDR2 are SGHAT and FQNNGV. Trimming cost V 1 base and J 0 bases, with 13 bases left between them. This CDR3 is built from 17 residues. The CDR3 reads CASSLGTVGFSNQPQHF. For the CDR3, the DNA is TGTGCCAGCAGCTTAGGGACAGTCGGATTTAGCAATCAGCCCCAGCATTTT.

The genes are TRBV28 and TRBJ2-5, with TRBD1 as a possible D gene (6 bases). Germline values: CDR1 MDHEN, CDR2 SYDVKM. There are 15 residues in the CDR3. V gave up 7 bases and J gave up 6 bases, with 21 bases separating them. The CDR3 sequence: CASIVGAGDLQTQYF. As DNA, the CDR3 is TGTGCCAGCATCGTGGGGGCAGGGGATCTACAGACCCAGTACTTC.

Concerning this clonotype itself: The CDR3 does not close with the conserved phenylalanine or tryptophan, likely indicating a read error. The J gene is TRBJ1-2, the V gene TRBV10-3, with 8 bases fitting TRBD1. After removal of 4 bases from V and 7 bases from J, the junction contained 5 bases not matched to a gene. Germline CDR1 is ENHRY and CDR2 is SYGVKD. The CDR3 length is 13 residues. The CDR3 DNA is TGTGCCATCAGTGGCGGACAGGGAGGTGGCTACACCCTC. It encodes CAISGGQGGGYTL.

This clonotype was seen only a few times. This CDR3 reads CASSNAGGENTEAFF. Here the CDR3 DNA reads TGCGCCAGCAGCAACGCAGGGGGGGAGAACACTGAAGCTTTCTTT. This chain links TRBV5-1 with TRBJ1-1, with 7 nucleotides matching TRBD1. From germline, CDR1 is SGHRS and CDR2 YFSETQ. CDR3 size: 15 residues. The trim removed 4 bases at V and 1 base at J, leaving 7 bases unmatched.

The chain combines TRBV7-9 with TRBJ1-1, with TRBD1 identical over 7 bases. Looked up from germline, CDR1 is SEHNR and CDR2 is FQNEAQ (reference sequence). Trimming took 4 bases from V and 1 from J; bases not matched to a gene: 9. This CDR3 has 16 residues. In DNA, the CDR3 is TGTGCCAGCAGCTCCGCTCCCGGACAGGCGAACACTGAAGCTTTCTTT. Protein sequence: CASSSAPGQANTEAFF. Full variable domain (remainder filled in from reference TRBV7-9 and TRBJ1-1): DTGVSQNPRHKITKRGQNVTFRCDPISEHNRLYWYRQTLGQGPEFLTYFQNEAQLEKSRLLSDRFSAERPKGSFSTLEIQRTEQGDSAMYLCASSSAPGQANTEAFFGQGTRLTVV.

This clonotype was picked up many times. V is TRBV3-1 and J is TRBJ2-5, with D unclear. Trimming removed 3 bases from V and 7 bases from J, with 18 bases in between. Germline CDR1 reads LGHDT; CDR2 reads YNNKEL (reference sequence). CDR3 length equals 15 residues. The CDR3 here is CASSHQTGLRGTQYF. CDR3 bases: TGTGCCAGCAGCCATCAAACCGGGCTCCGCGGGACCCAGTACTTC.

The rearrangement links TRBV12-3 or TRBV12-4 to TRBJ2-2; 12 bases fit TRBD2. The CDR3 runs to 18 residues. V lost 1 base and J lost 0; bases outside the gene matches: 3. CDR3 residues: CASSLVLAGGTNTGELFF. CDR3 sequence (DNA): TGTGCCAGCAGTTTAGTACTAGCGGGAGGAACGAACACCGGGGAGCTGTTTTTT.

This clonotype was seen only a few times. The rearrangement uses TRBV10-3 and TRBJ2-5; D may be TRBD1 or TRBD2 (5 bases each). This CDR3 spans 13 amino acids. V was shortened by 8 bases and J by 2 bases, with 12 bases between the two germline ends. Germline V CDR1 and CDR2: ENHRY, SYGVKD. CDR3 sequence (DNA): TGTGCCATCGGGGGTACGTCACAAGAGACCCAGTACTTC. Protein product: CAIGGTSQETQYF.

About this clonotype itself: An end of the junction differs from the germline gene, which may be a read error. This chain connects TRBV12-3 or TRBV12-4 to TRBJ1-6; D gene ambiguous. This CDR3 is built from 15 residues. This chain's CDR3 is CDSSLRADYNSPLHF. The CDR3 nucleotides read TGTGACAGCAGTTTAAGGGCAGACTATAATTCACCCCTCCACTTT.

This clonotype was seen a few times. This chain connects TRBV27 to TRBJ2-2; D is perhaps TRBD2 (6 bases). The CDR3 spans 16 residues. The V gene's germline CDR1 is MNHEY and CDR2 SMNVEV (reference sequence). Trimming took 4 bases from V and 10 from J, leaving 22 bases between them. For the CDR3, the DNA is TGTGCCAGCAGTTCCGGGAGAAGTGGCGCGCGCTCGGAGCTGTTTTTT. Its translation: CASSSGRSGARSELFF.

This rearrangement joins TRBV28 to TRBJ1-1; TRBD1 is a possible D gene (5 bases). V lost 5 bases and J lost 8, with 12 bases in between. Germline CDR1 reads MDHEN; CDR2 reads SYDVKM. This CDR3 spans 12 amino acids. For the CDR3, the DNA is TGTGCCAGCAGTACGCAACGGACAGAAGCTTTCTTT. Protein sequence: CASSTQRTEAFF.

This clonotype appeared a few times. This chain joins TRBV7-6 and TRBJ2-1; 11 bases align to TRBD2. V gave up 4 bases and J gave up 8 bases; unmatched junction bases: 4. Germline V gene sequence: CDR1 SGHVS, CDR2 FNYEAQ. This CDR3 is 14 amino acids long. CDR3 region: CASSSASGGYEQFF. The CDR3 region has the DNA TGTGCCAGCAGCTCAGCTAGCGGGGGGTATGAGCAGTTCTTC.

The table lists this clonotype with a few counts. The CDR3: CASSEYPGGNQPQHF. The CDR3 DNA is TGTGCCAGCAGTGAATACCCCGGGGGCAATCAGCCCCAGCATTTT. The chain employs TRBV6-1 and TRBJ1-5; no clear D. V lost 2 bases and J 2 bases, leaving 10 bases between the germline ends. CDR1 and CDR2 from the germline V gene are MNHNS and SASEGT. The CDR3 totals 15 residues.

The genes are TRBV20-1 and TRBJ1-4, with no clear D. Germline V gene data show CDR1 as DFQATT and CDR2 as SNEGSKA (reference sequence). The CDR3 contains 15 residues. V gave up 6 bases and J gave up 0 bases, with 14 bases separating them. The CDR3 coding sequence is TGCAGTGCGCAAGAGGTTGGGACAACTAATGAAAAACTGTTTTTT. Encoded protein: CSAQEVGTTNEKLFF.

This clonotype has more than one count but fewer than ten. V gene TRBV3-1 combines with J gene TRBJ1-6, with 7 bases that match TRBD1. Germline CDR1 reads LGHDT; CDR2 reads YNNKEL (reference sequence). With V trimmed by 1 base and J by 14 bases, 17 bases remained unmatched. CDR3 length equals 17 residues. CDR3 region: CASSQGAWDSSGPALHF. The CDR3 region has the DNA TGTGCCAGCAGCCAAGGAGCTTGGGACAGTTCTGGTCCAGCCCTCCACTTT.

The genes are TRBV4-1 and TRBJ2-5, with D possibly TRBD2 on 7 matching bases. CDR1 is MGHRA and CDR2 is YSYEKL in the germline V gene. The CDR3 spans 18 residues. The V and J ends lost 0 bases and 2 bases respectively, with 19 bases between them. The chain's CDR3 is CASSQDGGASGLQETQYF. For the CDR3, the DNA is TGCGCCAGCAGCCAAGATGGGGGGGCTAGCGGCCTGCAAGAGACCCAGTACTTC.

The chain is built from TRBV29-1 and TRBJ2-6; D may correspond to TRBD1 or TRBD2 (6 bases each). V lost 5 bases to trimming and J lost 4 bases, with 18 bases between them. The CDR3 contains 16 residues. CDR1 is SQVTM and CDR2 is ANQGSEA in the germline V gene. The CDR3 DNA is TGCAGCGTTAGCTCCACGGGGGCGCCAGGGGCCAACGTCCTGACTTTC. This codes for CSVSSTGAPGANVLTF. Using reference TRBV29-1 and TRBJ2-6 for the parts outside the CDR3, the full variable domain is SAVISQKPSRDICQRGTSLTIQCQVDSQVTMMFWYRQQPGQSLTLIATANQGSEATYESGFVIDKFPISRPNLTFSTLTVSNMSPEDSSIYLCSVSSTGAPGANVLTFGAGSRLTVL.

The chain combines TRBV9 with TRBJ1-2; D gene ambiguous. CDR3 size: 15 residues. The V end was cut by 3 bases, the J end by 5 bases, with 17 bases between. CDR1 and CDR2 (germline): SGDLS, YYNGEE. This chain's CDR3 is CASSAVPFAGYGYTF. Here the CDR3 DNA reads TGTGCCAGCAGCGCAGTCCCTTTCGCGGGATATGGCTACACCTTC. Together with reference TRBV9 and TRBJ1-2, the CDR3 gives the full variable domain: DSGVTQTPKHLITATGQRVTLRCSPRSGDLSVYWYQQSLDQGLQFLIQYYNGEERAKGNILERFSAQQFPDLHSELNLSSLELGDSALYFCASSAVPFAGYGYTFGSGTRLTVV.

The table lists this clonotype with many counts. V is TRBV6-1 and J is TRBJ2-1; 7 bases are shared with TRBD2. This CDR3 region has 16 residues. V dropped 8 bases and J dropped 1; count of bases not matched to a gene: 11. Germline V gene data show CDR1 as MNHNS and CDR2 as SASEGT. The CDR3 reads CASRIRTSTSYNEQFF. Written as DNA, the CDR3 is TGTGCCAGCCGCATCAGGACTAGTACGTCCTACAATGAGCAGTTCTTC.

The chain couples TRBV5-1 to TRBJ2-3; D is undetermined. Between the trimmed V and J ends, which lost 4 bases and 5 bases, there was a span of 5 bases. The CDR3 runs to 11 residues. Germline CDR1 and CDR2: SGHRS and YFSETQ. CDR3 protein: CASSAEDTQYF. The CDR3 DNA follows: TGCGCCAGCAGCGCGGAAGATACGCAGTATTTT. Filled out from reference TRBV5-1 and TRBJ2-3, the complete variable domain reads KAGVTQTPRYLIKTRGQQVTLSCSPISGHRSVSWYQQTPGQGLQFLFEYFSETQRNKGNFPGRFSGRQFSNSRSEMNVSTLELGDSALYLCASSAEDTQYFGPGTRLTVL.

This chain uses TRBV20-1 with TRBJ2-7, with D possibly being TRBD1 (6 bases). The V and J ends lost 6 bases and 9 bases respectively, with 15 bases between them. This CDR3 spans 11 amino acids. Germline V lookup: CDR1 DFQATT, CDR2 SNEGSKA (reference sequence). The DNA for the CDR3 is TGCAGTGCAAACAGGGTCCACGGGCAGTACGTC. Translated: CSANRVHGQYV.

In nucleotides, the CDR3 is TGCAGCGTTGTGGGGACTAGCGGCACAGATACGCAGTATTTT. Translated: CSVVGTSGTDTQYF. V gene TRBV29-1 combines with J gene TRBJ2-3; 10 bases are a match to TRBD2. V trimming: 4 bases; J trimming: 1 base; junction bases outside the gene matches: 2. The germline V gene has CDR1 SQVTM and CDR2 ANQGSEA. The CDR3 is 14 amino acids.